A single sample gave rise to the 12 T cell receptor beta chains below, sequenced in a study of blood T cell repertoires in COVID-19. Profiling relied on immunoSEQ multiplex PCR, and the TCRdb table lists in-frame clones only, not all of them. The sample contains tens of thousands of clones, around four fifths of which appear only once. Sequenced sample: peripheral blood. Every receptor here comes from a human donor in a cohort sampled during active COVID-19.

The chain carries TRBV5-6 and TRBJ2-5; weak D call: TRBD1 (6 bases). Germline CDR1 is SGHDT and CDR2 is YYEEEE. The V and J ends lost 4 bases and 1 base respectively, with 11 bases between them. The CDR3 has 14 residues. CDR3 amino acids: CASSSTGLQETQYF. Here the CDR3 DNA reads TGTGCCAGCAGCAGCACAGGGCTCCAAGAGACCCAGTACTTC.

Here the CDR3 DNA reads TGTGCCAGTAGTATGATCAGTGGGGAGCTGTTTTTT. This gives the protein CASSMISGELFF. V is TRBV19 and J is TRBJ2-2, with unresolved D. The CDR3 spans 12 residues. The germline gives CDR1 LNHDA, CDR2 SQIVND (reference sequence). Trimming left V 3 bases short and J 8 bases short, with 7 bases between. The variable domain in full, completed from reference TRBV19 and TRBJ2-2, reads DGGITQSPKYLFRKEGQNVTLSCEQNLNHDAMYWYRQDPGQGLRLIYYSQIVNDFQKGDIAEGYSVSREKKESFPLTVTSAQKNPTAFYLCASSMISGELFFGEGSRLTVL.

This chain connects TRBV3-1 (or the pseudogene TRBV3-2) to TRBJ1-6; D is possibly TRBD1 (6 bases). The germline V gene has CDR1 LGHDT and CDR2 YNNKEL (reference sequence). Trimming removed 2 bases at V and 6 bases at J, with 14 bases between. The CDR3 totals 16 residues. The DNA of the CDR3 is TGTGCCAGCAGCCAAAACCACCGGACAGCTAATTCACCCCTCCACTTT. Translating gives CASSQNHRTANSPLHF.

This rearrangement joins TRBV5-1 to TRBJ2-5; D is perhaps TRBD2 (5 bases). This CDR3 contains 14 residues. V was clipped by 7 bases and J by 1 base, with 14 bases between them. Per germline, CDR1 SGHRS and CDR2 YFSETQ. The CDR3 loop reads CASALGDPQETQYF. The CDR3 region has the DNA TGCGCCAGCGCGTTGGGAGACCCCCAAGAGACCCAGTACTTC. Based on the CDR3 plus reference TRBV5-1 and TRBJ2-5, the full variable domain is KAGVTQTPRYLIKTRGQQVTLSCSPISGHRSVSWYQQTPGQGLQFLFEYFSETQRNKGNFPGRFSGRQFSNSRSEMNVSTLELGDSALYLCASALGDPQETQYFGPGTRLLVL.

The chain links TRBV3-1 (or the pseudogene TRBV3-2) to TRBJ2-1; D is possibly TRBD1 (6 bases). This CDR3 contains 15 residues. The V gene lost 0 bases and the J gene lost 4 bases, with 10 bases spanning the gap. Germline V gene sequence: CDR1 LGHDT, CDR2 YNNKEL (reference sequence). In nucleotides, the CDR3 is TGTGCCAGCAGCCAAGAAGGGCAGGGGTACAATGAGCAGTTCTTC. Its protein product is CASSQEGQGYNEQFF.

The genes are TRBV9 and TRBJ2-1; TRBD2 matches 10 bases. V lost 4 bases and J lost 6; bases outside the gene matches: 16. CDR1 is SGDLS and CDR2 is YYNGEE in the germline V gene. The CDR3 is made up of 18 amino acids. The CDR3: CASSPTSGRAPFGNEQFF. As DNA, the CDR3 is TGTGCCAGCAGCCCTACAAGCGGGAGGGCCCCCTTTGGCAATGAGCAGTTCTTC. Based on the CDR3 plus reference TRBV9 and TRBJ2-1, the full variable domain is DSGVTQTPKHLITATGQRVTLRCSPRSGDLSVYWYQQSLDQGLQFLIQYYNGEERAKGNILERFSAQQFPDLHSELNLSSLELGDSALYFCASSPTSGRAPFGNEQFFGPGTRLTVL.

In this sample, this clone turned up a few times. This rearrangement joins TRBV24-1 to TRBJ2-2; 8 nucleotides line up with TRBD1. The trim removed 7 bases at V and 1 base at J, leaving 1 base unmatched. The CDR3 consists of 14 residues. Germline CDR1 is KGHDR and CDR2 is SFDVKD. The CDR3 protein is CATRGQGNTGELFF. The CDR3 DNA reads TGTGCCACCAGAGGACAGGGGAACACCGGGGAGCTGTTTTTT.

The rearrangement links TRBV19 to TRBJ2-1; D is perhaps TRBD2 (6 bases). CDR3 length: 14 amino acids. The ends were cut back, 5 bases at V and 6 bases at J, with 14 bases in the middle. Looked up from germline, CDR1 is LNHDA and CDR2 is SQIVND (reference sequence). In DNA form, the CDR3 reads TGTGCCAGTAGTCTAAGGACTAAATTCAATGAGCAGTTCTTC. It translates to CASSLRTKFNEQFF.

The CDR3 protein is CARNPGQLAGGGNTIYF. DNA for the CDR3: TGTGCCAGAAATCCGGGGCAGCTTGCGGGGGGTGGAAACACCATATATTTT. The J gene is TRBJ1-3, the V gene TRBV27; D is perhaps TRBD1 (5 bases). Trimming pared 9 bases from V and 3 bases from J, leaving 24 bases between. There are 17 residues in the CDR3. Germline V gene data show CDR1 as MNHEY and CDR2 as SMNVEV (reference sequence).

The V call is TRBV2, the J call TRBJ2-7; 7 positions agree with TRBD1. Germline CDR1 SNHLY, CDR2 FYNNEI. After removal of 5 bases from V and 5 bases from J, the junction contained 12 bases not matched to a gene. There are 15 residues in the CDR3. The CDR3 sequence is CASSPTGARSNEQYF. The CDR3 DNA reads as TGTGCCAGCAGTCCCACAGGGGCCCGGAGTAACGAGCAGTACTTC.

DNA of the CDR3: TGTGCCAGCAGCCACCGACCAGAGTCGGGAAGTAGGGCCTATGGCTACACCTTC. Encoded protein: CASSHRPESGSRAYGYTF. This rearrangement joins TRBV5-5 to TRBJ1-2; D gene unclear. The germline V gene encodes CDR1 SGHKS and CDR2 YYEKEE (reference sequence). The CDR3 is 18 residues long. V was trimmed by 4 bases and J by 4 bases, leaving 26 bases between them.

This sequence joins TRBV6-5 and TRBJ1-4, with D possibly matching TRBD1 (5 bases). This CDR3 is 15 amino acids long. With 6 bases removed from V and 4 bases from J, the gap between germline ends came to 15 bases. Germline assignment: CDR1 MNHEY and CDR2 SVGAGI. CDR3 sequence (DNA): TGTGCCAGCAGGGTCGACAGCCCCATTAATGAAAAACTGTTTTTT. It yields the protein CASRVDSPINEKLFF.